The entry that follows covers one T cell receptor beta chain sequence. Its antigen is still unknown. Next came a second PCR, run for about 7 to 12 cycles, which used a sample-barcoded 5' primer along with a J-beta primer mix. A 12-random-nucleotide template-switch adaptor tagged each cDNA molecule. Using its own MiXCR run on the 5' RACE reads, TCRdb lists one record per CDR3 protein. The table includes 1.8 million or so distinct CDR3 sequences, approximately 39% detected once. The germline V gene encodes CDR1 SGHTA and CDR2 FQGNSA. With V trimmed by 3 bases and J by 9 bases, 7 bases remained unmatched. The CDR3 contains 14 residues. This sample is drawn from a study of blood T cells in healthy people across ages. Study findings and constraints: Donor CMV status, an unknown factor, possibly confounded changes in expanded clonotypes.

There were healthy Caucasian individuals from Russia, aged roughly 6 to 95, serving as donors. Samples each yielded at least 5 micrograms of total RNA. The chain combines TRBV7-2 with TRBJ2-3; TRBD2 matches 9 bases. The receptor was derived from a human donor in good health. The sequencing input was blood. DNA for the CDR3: TGTGCCAGCAGCTTTCAGCGGGGGGACCCGACGCAGTATTTT. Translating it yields CASSFQRGDPTQYF.